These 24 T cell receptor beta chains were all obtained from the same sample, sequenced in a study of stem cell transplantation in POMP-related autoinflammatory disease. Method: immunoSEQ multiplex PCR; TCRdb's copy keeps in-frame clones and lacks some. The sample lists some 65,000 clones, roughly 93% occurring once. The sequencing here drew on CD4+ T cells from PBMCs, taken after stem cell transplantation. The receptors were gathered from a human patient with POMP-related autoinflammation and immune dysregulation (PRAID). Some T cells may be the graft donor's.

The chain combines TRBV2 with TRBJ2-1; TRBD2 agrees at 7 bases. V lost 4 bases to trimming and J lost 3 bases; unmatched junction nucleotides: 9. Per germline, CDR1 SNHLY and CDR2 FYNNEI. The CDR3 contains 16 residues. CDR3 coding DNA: TGTGCCAGCAGTGGTCGGCCGGCGGGAGTCTACAATGAGCAGTTCTTC. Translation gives CASSGRPAGVYNEQFF.

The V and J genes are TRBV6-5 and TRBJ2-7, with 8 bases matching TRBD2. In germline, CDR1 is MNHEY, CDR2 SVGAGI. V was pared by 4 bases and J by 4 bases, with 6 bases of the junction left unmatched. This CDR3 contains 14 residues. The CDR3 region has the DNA TGTGCCAGCAGTTCGCCGGGACTAGTATACGAGCAGTACTTC. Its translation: CASSSPGLVYEQYF.

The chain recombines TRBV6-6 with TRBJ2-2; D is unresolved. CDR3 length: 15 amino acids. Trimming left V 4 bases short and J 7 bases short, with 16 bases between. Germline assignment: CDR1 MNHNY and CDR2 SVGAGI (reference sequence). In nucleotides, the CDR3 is TGTGCCAGCAGTTCCCCGGCTCGTATGGACGGGGAGCTGTTTTTT. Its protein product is CASSSPARMDGELFF.

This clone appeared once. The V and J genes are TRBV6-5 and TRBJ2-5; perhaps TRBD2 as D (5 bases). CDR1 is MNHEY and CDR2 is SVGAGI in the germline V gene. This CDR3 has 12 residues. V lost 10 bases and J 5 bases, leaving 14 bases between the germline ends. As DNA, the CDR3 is TGTGCCACCCAGAGGGTGGGGGAGACCCAGTACTTC. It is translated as CATQRVGETQYF.

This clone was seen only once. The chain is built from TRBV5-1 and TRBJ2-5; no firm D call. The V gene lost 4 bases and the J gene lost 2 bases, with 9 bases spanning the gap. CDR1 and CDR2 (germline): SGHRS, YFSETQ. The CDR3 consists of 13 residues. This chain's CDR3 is CASSLGQQETQYF. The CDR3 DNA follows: TGCGCCAGCAGCCTCGGCCAGCAAGAGACCCAGTACTTC.

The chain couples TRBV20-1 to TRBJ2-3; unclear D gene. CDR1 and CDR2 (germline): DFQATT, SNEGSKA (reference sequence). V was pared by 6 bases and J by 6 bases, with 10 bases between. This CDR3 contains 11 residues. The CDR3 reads CSAGMRDTQYF. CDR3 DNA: TGCAGTGCGGGAATGAGGGATACGCAGTATTTT.

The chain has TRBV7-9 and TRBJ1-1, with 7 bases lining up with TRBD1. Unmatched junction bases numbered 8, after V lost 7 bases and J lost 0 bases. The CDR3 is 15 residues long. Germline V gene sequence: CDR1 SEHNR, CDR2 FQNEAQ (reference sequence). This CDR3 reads CASNPRGHMNTEAFF. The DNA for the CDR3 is TGTGCCAGCAACCCTAGGGGGCACATGAACACTGAAGCTTTCTTT.

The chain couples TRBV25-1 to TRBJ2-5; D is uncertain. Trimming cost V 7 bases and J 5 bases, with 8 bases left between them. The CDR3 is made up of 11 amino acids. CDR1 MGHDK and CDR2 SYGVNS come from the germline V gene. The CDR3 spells CASISRETQYF. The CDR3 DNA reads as TGTGCCAGCATCTCCCGGGAGACCCAGTACTTC.

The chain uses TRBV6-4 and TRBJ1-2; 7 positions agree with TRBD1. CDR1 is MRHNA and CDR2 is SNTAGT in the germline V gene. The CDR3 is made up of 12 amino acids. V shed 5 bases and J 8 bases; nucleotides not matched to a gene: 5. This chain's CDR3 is CASSQQGQGYTF. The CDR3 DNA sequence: TGTGCCAGCAGTCAACAGGGGCAGGGCTACACCTTC.

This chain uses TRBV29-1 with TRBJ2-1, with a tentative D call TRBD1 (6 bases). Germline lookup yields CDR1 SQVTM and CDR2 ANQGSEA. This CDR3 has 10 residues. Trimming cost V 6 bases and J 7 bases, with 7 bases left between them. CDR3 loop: CSVQGNEQFF. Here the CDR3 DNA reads TGCAGCGTCCAGGGGAATGAGCAGTTCTTC.

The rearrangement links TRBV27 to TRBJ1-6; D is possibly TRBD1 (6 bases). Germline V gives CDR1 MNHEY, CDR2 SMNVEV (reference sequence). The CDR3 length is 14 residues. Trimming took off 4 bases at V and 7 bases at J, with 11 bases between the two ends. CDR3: CASSSNRENSPLHF. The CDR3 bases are TGTGCCAGCAGTTCCAACAGGGAGAATTCACCCCTCCACTTT.

CDR3 DNA: TGCGCCAGCAGCAGAGGACAGGGCTCCTACAATGAGCAGTTCTTC. Translated, it gives CASSRGQGSYNEQFF. This chain links TRBV5-1 with TRBJ2-1; the match to TRBD1 covers 8 bases. V shed 4 bases, J shed 0 bases, and the junction held 3 bases outside the gene matches. CDR1 SGHRS and CDR2 YFSETQ come from the germline V gene. The CDR3 spans 15 residues.

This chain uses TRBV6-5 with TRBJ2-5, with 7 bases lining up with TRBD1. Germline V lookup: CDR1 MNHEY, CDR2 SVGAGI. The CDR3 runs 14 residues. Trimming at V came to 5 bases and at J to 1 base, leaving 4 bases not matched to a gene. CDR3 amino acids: CASSPGTVQETQYF. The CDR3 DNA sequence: TGTGCCAGCAGTCCAGGGACAGTCCAAGAGACCCAGTACTTC.

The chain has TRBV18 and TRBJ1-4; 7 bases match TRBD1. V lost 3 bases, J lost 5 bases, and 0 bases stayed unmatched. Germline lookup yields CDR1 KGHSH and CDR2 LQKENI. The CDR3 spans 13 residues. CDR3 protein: CASSPTGNEKLFF. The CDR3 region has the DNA TGTGCCAGCTCACCGACAGGGAATGAAAAACTGTTTTTT. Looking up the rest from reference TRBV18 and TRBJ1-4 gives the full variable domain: NAGVMQNPRHLVRRRGQEARLRCSPMKGHSHVYWYRQLPEEGLKFMVYLQKENIIDESGMPKERFSAEFPKEGPSILRIQQVVRGDSAAYFCASSPTGNEKLFFGSGTQLSVL.

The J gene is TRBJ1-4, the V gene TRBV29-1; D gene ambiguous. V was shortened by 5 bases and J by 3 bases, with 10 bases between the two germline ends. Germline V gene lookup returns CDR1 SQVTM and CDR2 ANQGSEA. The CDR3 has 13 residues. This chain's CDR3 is CSVHRASNEKLFF. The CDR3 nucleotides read TGCAGCGTTCACAGAGCTTCTAATGAAAAACTGTTTTTT. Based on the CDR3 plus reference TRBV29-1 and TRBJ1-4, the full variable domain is SAVISQKPSRDICQRGTSLTIQCQVDSQVTMMFWYRQQPGQSLTLIATANQGSEATYESGFVIDKFPISRPNLTFSTLTVSNMSPEDSSIYLCSVHRASNEKLFFGSGTQLSVL.

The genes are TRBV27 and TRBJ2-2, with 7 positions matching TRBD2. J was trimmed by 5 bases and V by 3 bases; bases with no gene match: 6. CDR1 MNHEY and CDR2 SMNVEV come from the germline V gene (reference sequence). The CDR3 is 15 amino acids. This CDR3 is CASSLAGVMTGELFF. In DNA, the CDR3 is TGTGCCAGCAGTTTGGCGGGGGTGATGACCGGGGAGCTGTTTTTT.

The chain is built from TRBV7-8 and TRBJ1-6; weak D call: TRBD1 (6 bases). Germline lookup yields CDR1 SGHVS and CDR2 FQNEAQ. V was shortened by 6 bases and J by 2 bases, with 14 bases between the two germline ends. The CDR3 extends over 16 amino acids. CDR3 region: CASRMGGAAYNSPLHF. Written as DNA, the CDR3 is TGTGCCAGCAGAATGGGGGGCGCAGCCTATAATTCACCCCTCCACTTT.

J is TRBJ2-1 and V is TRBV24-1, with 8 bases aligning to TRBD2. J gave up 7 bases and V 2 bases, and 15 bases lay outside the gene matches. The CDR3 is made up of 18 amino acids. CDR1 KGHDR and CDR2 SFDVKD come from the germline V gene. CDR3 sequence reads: CATSDSPFGIAGRNEQFF. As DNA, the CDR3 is TGTGCCACCAGTGATTCCCCCTTCGGGATAGCGGGACGGAATGAGCAGTTCTTC.

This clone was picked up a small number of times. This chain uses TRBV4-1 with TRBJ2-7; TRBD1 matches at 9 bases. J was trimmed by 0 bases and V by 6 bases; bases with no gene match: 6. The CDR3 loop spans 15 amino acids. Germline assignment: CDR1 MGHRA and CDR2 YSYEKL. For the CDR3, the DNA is TGCGCCAGCAGTCTCAGGACAGGGGCCTCCTACGAGCAGTACGTC. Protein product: CASSLRTGASYEQYV.

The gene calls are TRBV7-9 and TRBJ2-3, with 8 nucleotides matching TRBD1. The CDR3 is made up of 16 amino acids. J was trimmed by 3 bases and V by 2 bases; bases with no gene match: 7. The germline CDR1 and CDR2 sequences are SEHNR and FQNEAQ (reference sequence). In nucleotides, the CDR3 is TGTGCCAGCAGCTTAAACTCAGGGGGCACGACAGATACGCAGTATTTT. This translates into CASSLNSGGTTDTQYF. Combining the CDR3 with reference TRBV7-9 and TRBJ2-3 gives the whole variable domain DTGVSQNPRHKITKRGQNVTFRCDPISEHNRLYWYRQTLGQGPEFLTYFQNEAQLEKSRLLSDRFSAERPKGSFSTLEIQRTEQGDSAMYLCASSLNSGGTTDTQYFGPGTRLTVL.

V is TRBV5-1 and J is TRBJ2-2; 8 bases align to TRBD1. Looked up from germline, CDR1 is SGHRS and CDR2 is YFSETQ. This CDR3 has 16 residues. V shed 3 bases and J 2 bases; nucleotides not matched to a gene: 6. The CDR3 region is CASSSDRGVNTGELFF. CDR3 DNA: TGCGCCAGCAGCTCCGACAGGGGTGTCAACACCGGGGAGCTGTTTTTT.

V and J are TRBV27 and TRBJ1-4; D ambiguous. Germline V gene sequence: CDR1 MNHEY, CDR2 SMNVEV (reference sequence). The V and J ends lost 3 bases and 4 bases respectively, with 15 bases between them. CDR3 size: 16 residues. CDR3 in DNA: TGTGCCAGCAGTTTCGACCACCCAACAGATAATGAAAAACTGTTTTTT. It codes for CASSFDHPTDNEKLFF.

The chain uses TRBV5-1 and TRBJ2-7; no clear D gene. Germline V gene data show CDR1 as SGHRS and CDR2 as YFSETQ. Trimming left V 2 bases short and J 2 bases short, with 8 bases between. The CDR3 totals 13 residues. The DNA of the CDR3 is TGCGCCAGCAGCTTTGACGGAACCTACGAGCAGTACGTC. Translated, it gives CASSFDGTYEQYV.

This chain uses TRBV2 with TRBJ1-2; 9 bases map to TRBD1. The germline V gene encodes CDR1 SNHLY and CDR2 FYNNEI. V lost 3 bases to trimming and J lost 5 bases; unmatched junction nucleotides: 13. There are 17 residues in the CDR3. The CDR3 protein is CASSDLMGQGSEYGYTF. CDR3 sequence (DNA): TGTGCCAGCAGTGACTTGATGGGACAGGGTTCGGAATATGGCTACACCTTC.